A selection of T cell receptor beta chains follows, all from one sample in a study of blood T cell repertoires in COVID-19. The table came from immunoSEQ multiplex PCR; TCRdb's copy has only in-frame clones and leaves some out. The table has hundreds of thousands of clones, nearly 90% seen once. The sequencing input was PBMCs or T cells enriched from blood (not recorded which). These receptors were collected from a middle-aged woman with acute COVID-19. Each CDR3 is given without its conserved first and last residue.

J gene: TRBJ1-2
V gene: TRBV6-1
CDR3 protein: ASSEDRGQLYYGYT

J gene: TRBJ1-2
V gene: TRBV12-3/TRBV12-4
CDR3 protein: ASSYGQYGYT

J gene: TRBJ2-4
V gene: TRBV28
CDR3 protein: ASSPQAGGPNIQY

J gene: TRBJ2-7
V gene: TRBV7-2
CDR3 protein: ASSSPGLVSYEQY

J gene: TRBJ2-5
V gene: TRBV12-3/TRBV12-4
CDR3 protein: ASSLAAGTSEY

J gene: TRBJ2-3
V gene: TRBV7-6
CDR3 protein: ASSPTSGGFTDTQY

J gene: TRBJ2-1
V gene: TRBV24-1
CDR3 protein: ATAGAGGVHEQF

J gene: TRBJ1-1
V gene: TRBV5-1
CDR3 protein: ASSLDHREAF

J gene: TRBJ2-7
V gene: TRBV5-1
CDR3 protein: ASSGQGHSYEQY

J gene: TRBJ2-7
V gene: TRBV4-1
CDR3 protein: ASSPLGRAQGEQY

J gene: TRBJ1-1
V gene: TRBV11-2
CDR3 protein: ASSLDAVGIRGDSEAF

J gene: TRBJ2-5
V gene: TRBV5-4
CDR3 protein: ASSLGTSWGETQY

J gene: TRBJ2-7
V gene: TRBV2
CDR3 protein: ASSELGPSYEQY

J gene: TRBJ1-1
V gene: TRBV2
CDR3 protein: ASSVAGVNTEAF

J gene: TRBJ2-5
V gene: TRBV3-1/TRBV3-2
CDR3 protein: ASSHASTGLKTQY

J gene: TRBJ2-7
V gene: TRBV19
CDR3 protein: ASSIRYRGETYEQY

J gene: TRBJ1-2
V gene: TRBV11-2
CDR3 protein: ASSSDRGYGYT

J gene: TRBJ1-6
V gene: TRBV18
CDR3 protein: ASSPEQGSYNSPLH

J gene: TRBJ1-2
V gene: TRBV5-6
CDR3 protein: ASSLAGAGIGYT

J gene: TRBJ1-5
V gene: TRBV11-2
CDR3 protein: ASSSHRTPYQPQH

J gene: TRBJ1-2
V gene: TRBV6-5
CDR3 protein: ASSYSTGAIGGGYT

J gene: TRBJ2-1
V gene: TRBV9
CDR3 protein: ASNLRDGWGHNEQF

J gene: TRBJ2-1
V gene: TRBV29-1
CDR3 protein: SVDFLRAGGYNEQF

J gene: TRBJ1-2
V gene: TRBV9
CDR3 protein: ASSVGQGYGYT

J gene: TRBJ1-4
V gene: TRBV7-6
CDR3 protein: ASSLERGVGEKLF

J gene: TRBJ2-5
V gene: TRBV3-1/TRBV3-2
CDR3 protein: ASSQATSGFQETQY

J gene: TRBJ2-5
V gene: TRBV7-9
CDR3 protein: ASSPQIQETQY

J gene: TRBJ2-2
V gene: TRBV19
CDR3 protein: ASSKGTAYTGELF

J gene: TRBJ2-3
V gene: TRBV5-1
CDR3 protein: ASSTGGTDTQY

J gene: TRBJ1-6
V gene: TRBV19
CDR3 protein: ASSIQAILDSPLH

J gene: TRBJ2-7
V gene: TRBV27
CDR3 protein: ASSCRSKY

J gene: TRBJ2-3
V gene: TRBV19
CDR3 protein: ASSIDISPPDTQY

J gene: TRBJ1-2
V gene: TRBV6-5
CDR3 protein: ASTSGGYGYT

J gene: TRBJ1-5
V gene: TRBV7-8
CDR3 protein: ASSLGSGYQPQH

J gene: TRBJ2-2
V gene: TRBV9
CDR3 protein: ASTGSNTGELF

J gene: TRBJ1-5
V gene: TRBV19
CDR3 protein: ASSIRGTDNQPQH

J gene: TRBJ1-3
V gene: TRBV29-1
CDR3 protein: SVGEGENTIY

J gene: TRBJ1-1
V gene: TRBV16
CDR3 protein: ASSRKGQGVNTEAF

J gene: TRBJ2-7
V gene: TRBV6-5
CDR3 protein: ASTPGGSYEQY

J gene: TRBJ2-5
V gene: TRBV3-1/TRBV3-2
CDR3 protein: ASSQRGVAETQY

J gene: TRBJ1-5
V gene: TRBV12-3/TRBV12-4
CDR3 protein: ASSQIRGAPY

J gene: TRBJ1-6
V gene: TRBV10-2
CDR3 protein: ASTLRDRGNSPLH

J gene: TRBJ1-1
V gene: TRBV5-4
CDR3 protein: ASSSDRATEAF

J gene: TRBJ2-5
V gene: TRBV6-2/TRBV6-3
CDR3 protein: ASSSGPGLAGGETQY

J gene: TRBJ1-1
V gene: TRBV5-4
CDR3 protein: ASSLAHGTEAF

J gene: TRBJ2-1
V gene: TRBV11-3
CDR3 protein: ASSLDRGLYNEQF

J gene: TRBJ2-7
V gene: TRBV11-2
CDR3 protein: ASHSLNGPEQY

J gene: TRBJ1-5
V gene: TRBV3-1/TRBV3-2
CDR3 protein: ASSQDLQVGNQPQH